The 6 T cell receptor beta chains in this list originate from one sample, sequenced in a study of T cell repertoires in cytomegalovirus infection. These receptors are not linked to any known antigen. TCRdb reanalysed the reads using MiXCR and keeps one entry per CDR3 protein. The sample records about a million distinct CDR3 sequences, 30% to 40% being singletons. Sample: cultured CD8+ T cells from PBMCs, taken from culture after CMV antigen stimulation. These receptor sequences come from a human donor in good health (CMV status not recorded). Some clones in this sample may be carry-over from other donors' samples.

The V gene is TRBV6-2 or TRBV6-3, the J gene TRBJ2-2; TRBD1 matches at 8 bases. The germline V gene encodes CDR1 MNHEY and CDR2 SVGEGT. Germline trimming cut 10 bases from V and 2 bases from J; bases unmatched to any gene: 18. CDR3 size: 18 residues. This CDR3 reads CATASSRGRFLNTGELFF. In nucleotides, the CDR3 is TGTGCCACCGCCAGTAGCAGGGGGCGTTTCCTTAACACCGGGGAGCTGTTTTTT.

This clonotype was seen more than once but under ten times. The chain couples TRBV5-8 to TRBJ2-1, with 10 bases matching TRBD2. J was trimmed by 4 bases and V by 6 bases; bases with no gene match: 7. The germline gives CDR1 SGHTS, CDR2 YDEGEE. The CDR3 has 15 amino acids. CDR3 sequence (DNA): TGTGCCAGCATCCCTAGCGGGGGACGGTACAATGAGCAGTTCTTC. It translates to CASIPSGGRYNEQFF.

The chain links TRBV5-4 to TRBJ1-2; D is perhaps TRBD1 (5 bases). The germline gives CDR1 SGHNT, CDR2 YYREEE (reference sequence). V lost 0 bases to trimming and J lost 0 bases, with 9 bases between them. This CDR3 contains 15 residues. The CDR3 here is CASSLEAGTNYGYTF. In DNA, the CDR3 is TGTGCCAGCAGCTTGGAGGCAGGGACTAACTATGGCTACACCTTC.

This clonotype was counted a few times. The gene calls are TRBV19 and TRBJ1-1; D gene unclear. V was clipped by 1 base and J by 0 bases, with 18 bases between them. This CDR3 comprises 18 residues. Germline values: CDR1 LNHDA, CDR2 SQIVND (reference sequence). The CDR3 region has the DNA TGTGCCAGTAGTATAGGTCGGAAGACCTACCGCCTGAACACTGAAGCTTTCTTT. It yields the protein CASSIGRKTYRLNTEAFF.

The chain joins TRBV29-1 to TRBJ2-7; D possibly uses TRBD1 or TRBD2 (5 bases each). Germline CDR1 is SQVTM and CDR2 is ANQGSEA. Trimming pared 4 bases from V and 0 bases from J, leaving 10 bases between. There are 13 residues in the CDR3. CDR3 DNA sequence: TGCAGCGTTGCGGGACCAAGCTCCTACGAGCAGTACTTC. Its protein is CSVAGPSSYEQYF.

The chain carries TRBV12-3 or TRBV12-4 and TRBJ1-1; no firm D call. The V end was cut by 1 base, the J end by 0 bases, with 6 bases between. CDR3 length: 14 residues. The CDR3 region is CASSLESMNTEAFF. CDR3 DNA: TGTGCCAGCAGTTTAGAGAGTATGAACACTGAAGCTTTCTTT.